The 30 T cell receptor beta chains below all came from one sample that was sequenced in a study of T cell repertoires in cytomegalovirus infection. Each CDR3 protein gets one entry after TCRdb re-called the reads with MiXCR. The sample consists of 680,000 or so distinct CDR3 sequences, 35% of them appearing once. The sample taken for sequencing was PBMCs. Receptors were obtained from a human donor in good health (CMV status not recorded). Some clones in this sample may be carry-over from other donors' samples.

This clonotype has a handful of counts. The V call is TRBV7-9, the J call TRBJ1-4; D remains ambiguous. CDR1 SEHNR and CDR2 FQNEAQ come from the germline V gene (reference sequence). Trimming took off 0 bases at V and 6 bases at J, with 17 bases between the two ends. The CDR3 extends over 17 amino acids. CDR3 in amino acids: CASSLAEGSVKYEKLFF. The CDR3 DNA sequence: TGTGCCAGCAGCTTAGCCGAGGGAAGTGTAAAGTATGAAAAACTGTTTTTT.

Many counts were recorded for this clonotype. At one boundary the junction diverges from the germline segment, which might be a read error. This sequence joins TRBV7-7 and TRBJ2-5; D is unresolved. The CDR3 length is 15 residues. Germline values: CDR1 SSHAT, CDR2 FNYEAQ (reference sequence). The CDR3 is CASSLVGGSQETQYF. The CDR3 nucleotides are TGTGCTAGCAGCTTAGTAGGCGGAAGCCAAGAGACCCAGTACTTC.

This clonotype was observed many times. V is TRBV7-2 and J is TRBJ2-5; D gene uncertain. The CDR3 consists of 16 residues. Germline V gene data show CDR1 as SGHTA and CDR2 as FQGNSA. The ends were cut back, 5 bases at V and 1 base at J, with 17 bases in the middle. The CDR3 loop is CASSPRRPDRQETQYF. As DNA, the CDR3 is TGTGCCAGCAGCCCGCGAAGACCTGACCGCCAAGAGACCCAGTACTTC.

The chain employs TRBV7-9 and TRBJ1-1; the D gene is possibly TRBD1 (5 bases). V lost 2 bases, J lost 3 bases, and 10 bases lay in between. The CDR3 loop spans 14 amino acids. CDR1 SEHNR and CDR2 FQNEAQ come from the germline V gene (reference sequence). The CDR3 DNA is TGTGCCAGCAGCTTAACCCGACAGTACACTGAAGCTTTCTTT. Amino acids: CASSLTRQYTEAFF.

This clonotype was recorded a few times. The CDR3 nucleotides are TGTGCCAGCAATGACAGGGGTTGGGAAAAACTGTTTTTT. It yields the protein CASNDRGWEKLFF. The V call is TRBV25-1, the J call TRBJ1-4, with 8 bases aligning to TRBD1. The CDR3 runs 13 residues. The germline CDR1 and CDR2 sequences are MGHDK and SYGVNS. Trimming at V came to 7 bases and at J to 8 bases, leaving 6 bases not matched to a gene.

The chain couples TRBV18 to TRBJ2-1; either TRBD1 or TRBD2 may fit D (9 bases each). Per the germline V gene, CDR1 is KGHSH and CDR2 is LQKENI. CDR3 length: 20 amino acids. V lost 3 bases and J 7 bases, leaving 31 bases between the germline ends. The CDR3 loop reads CASSPPSTPGQGAGGNEQFF. CDR3 nucleotides: TGTGCCAGCTCACCCCCTTCGACACCGGGACAGGGAGCGGGAGGAAATGAGCAGTTCTTC.

The sample holds many counts of this clonotype. The genes are TRBV12-3 or TRBV12-4 and TRBJ2-7; 7 bases are a match to TRBD2. V was pared by 3 bases and J by 4 bases, with 9 bases of the junction left unmatched. This CDR3 region has 15 residues. This CDR3 reads CASSLRTSIKYEQYF. The DNA of the CDR3 is TGTGCCAGCAGTTTGCGGACTAGTATAAAGTACGAGCAGTACTTC.

The chain uses TRBV12-3 or TRBV12-4 and TRBJ2-5, with D possibly TRBD2 on 6 matching bases. With 6 bases removed from V and 5 bases from J, the gap between germline ends came to 22 bases. The CDR3 consists of 16 residues. CDR3 nucleotide sequence: TGTGCCAGCAGCGCCCTCCGACTAGTTGGTCGGGAGACCCAGTACTTC. Translation gives CASSALRLVGRETQYF.

This clonotype was observed a handful of times. The rearrangement uses TRBV27 and TRBJ2-1; no clear D gene. The CDR3 has 15 residues. CDR1 and CDR2 from the germline V gene are MNHEY and SMNVEV (reference sequence). The V end lost 0 bases, the J end lost 5 bases, and 11 bases lay between the germline ends. CDR3 in amino acids: CASSLSTRINNEQFF. The CDR3 coding sequence is TGTGCCAGCAGTTTATCGACCCGGATCAACAATGAGCAGTTCTTC.

This chain joins TRBV7-2 and TRBJ2-3, with 8 bases aligning to TRBD2. CDR1 and CDR2 from the germline V gene are SGHTA and FQGNSA. The V gene end was trimmed by 2 bases and the J gene end by 4 bases; junction bases not matched to a gene: 8. The CDR3 spans 16 residues. This CDR3 is CASSLNTAGVADTQYF. Written as DNA, the CDR3 is TGTGCCAGCAGCTTAAATACAGCGGGAGTGGCAGATACGCAGTATTTT.

The chain links TRBV24-1 to TRBJ2-3, with 11 bases matching TRBD2. Germline assignment: CDR1 KGHDR and CDR2 SFDVKD. This CDR3 spans 16 amino acids. V dropped 7 bases and J dropped 4; count of bases not matched to a gene: 9. The CDR3 loop is CATRPTSGGLSDTQYF. The CDR3 nucleotides are TGTGCCACCAGACCCACTAGCGGGGGCTTGTCAGATACGCAGTATTTT.

The V and J genes are TRBV13 and TRBJ1-2; D is unclear. The CDR3 loop spans 12 amino acids. Germline V gives CDR1 PRHDT, CDR2 FYEKMQ (reference sequence). Between the trimmed V and J ends, which lost 0 bases and 10 bases, there was a span of 9 bases. The CDR3 nucleotides read TGTGCCAGCAGCTTAGGCCAGACAAACTACACCTTC. It codes for CASSLGQTNYTF.

The genes are TRBV20-1 and TRBJ1-5, with D tentatively TRBD1 (6 bases). The CDR3 is made up of 14 amino acids. CDR1 DFQATT and CDR2 SNEGSKA come from the germline V gene (reference sequence). Trimming left V 3 bases short and J 7 bases short, with 16 bases between. The chain's CDR3 is CSARLQGSIQPQHF. CDR3 sequence (DNA): TGCAGTGCTAGGCTACAGGGTAGTATCCAGCCCCAGCATTTT.

The CDR3 DNA reads TGTGCCACCAAACCAACGGGACGAAGGATTTTTAACTATGGCTACACCTTC. As protein: CATKPTGRRIFNYGYTF. The chain is built from TRBV6-1 and TRBJ1-2, with D possibly matching TRBD1 (5 bases). CDR1 is MNHNS, CDR2 SASEGT, per germline. V shed 10 bases and J shed 1 base, with 25 bases lying between them. This CDR3 region has 17 residues.

J is TRBJ1-1 and V is TRBV11-2, with D perhaps TRBD1 (6 bases). Trimming took 6 bases from V and 5 from J, leaving 19 bases between them. The germline CDR1 and CDR2 sequences are SGHAT and FQNNGV. The CDR3 extends over 15 amino acids. CDR3 coding DNA: TGTGCCAGCAGAGTCGGGGCCAGGGGCTATACTGAAGCTTTCTTT. It is translated as CASRVGARGYTEAFF.

This clonotype was recorded many times. The chain combines TRBV6-5 with TRBJ2-1; no reliable D call. Trimming removed 2 bases from V and 0 bases from J, with 8 bases in between. Germline V CDR1 and CDR2: MNHEY, SVGAGI. This CDR3 contains 15 residues. The CDR3 loop is CASSYQDPSYNEQFF. The CDR3 bases are TGTGCCAGCAGTTACCAAGATCCCTCCTACAATGAGCAGTTCTTC.

This clonotype was picked up a small number of times. This chain joins TRBV6-1 and TRBJ1-6, with D tentatively TRBD1 (5 bases). Germline V gene sequence: CDR1 MNHNS, CDR2 SASEGT. This CDR3 spans 15 amino acids. V was cut by 6 bases and J by 8 bases, with 17 bases left in between. This chain's CDR3 is CASSHGRVLDSPLHF. As DNA, the CDR3 is TGTGCCAGCAGCCACGGCAGGGTGTTGGATTCACCCCTCCACTTT.

This clonotype was observed once. The chain couples TRBV12-3 or TRBV12-4 to TRBJ1-5, with no clear D. The CDR3 is 16 amino acids. Trimming pared 6 bases from V and 1 base from J, leaving 16 bases between. The CDR3 loop reads CASRLRARSSNQPQHF. The CDR3 region has the DNA TGTGCCAGCAGGCTCCGGGCTCGGTCCAGCAATCAGCCCCAGCATTTT.

V gene TRBV7-2 combines with J gene TRBJ2-3, with 7 nucleotides matching TRBD2. The CDR3 runs 17 residues. Losses at the gene ends were 2 bases for V and 7 bases for J; bases not matched to a gene: 15. The germline gives CDR1 SGHTA, CDR2 FQGNSA. CDR3 in DNA: TGTGCCAGCAGCTTAATAAGGGGCGGGAGAGGAGGAAATACGCAGTATTTT. It translates to CASSLIRGGRGGNTQYF.

The rearrangement joins TRBV7-3 to TRBJ2-1; the D is unclear. V was trimmed by 5 bases and J by 8 bases, leaving 16 bases between them. Germline loops: CDR1 SGHTA, CDR2 FQGTGA. The CDR3 length is 14 residues. The chain's CDR3 is CASSADLASYEQFF. CDR3 bases: TGTGCCAGCAGCGCAGACCTGGCCAGCTATGAGCAGTTCTTC.

The J gene is TRBJ2-2, the V gene TRBV6-6; TRBD1 agrees at 9 bases. The CDR3 runs 17 residues. V shed 3 bases and J 0 bases; nucleotides not matched to a gene: 5. The germline V gene has CDR1 MNHNY and CDR2 SVGAGI (reference sequence). CDR3 nucleotide sequence: TGTGCCAGCAGTTATCCTACAGGGGGCGCGAACACCGGGGAGCTGTTTTTT. This sequence encodes CASSYPTGGANTGELFF.

This clonotype was seen only a few times. The chain is built from TRBV12-3 or TRBV12-4 and TRBJ1-4; 7 nucleotides match TRBD1. V gave up 6 bases and J gave up 9 bases; unmatched junction bases: 19. The CDR3 consists of 17 residues. The CDR3 DNA reads TGTGCCAGCAGCAGCCCGGGACAGCATATCTCGGACAAAAAACTGTTTTTT. Its protein is CASSSPGQHISDKKLFF.

The chain couples TRBV12-3 or TRBV12-4 to TRBJ1-3; 8 bases line up with TRBD1. V was pared by 2 bases and J by 0 bases, with 3 bases of the junction left unmatched. The CDR3 covers 16 residues. DNA for the CDR3: TGTGCCAGCAGTTTATTTACAGGGGGCTCTGGAAACACCATATATTTT. This gives the protein CASSLFTGGSGNTIYF.

CDR3 nucleotide sequence: TGTGCCAGCAGCTCACTTAAGTATGAAGCTTTCTTT. Protein product: CASSSLKYEAFF. This chain uses TRBV13 with TRBJ1-1; no clear D gene. This CDR3 is 12 amino acids long. In germline, CDR1 is PRHDT, CDR2 FYEKMQ (reference sequence). Trimming took 4 bases from V and 7 from J, leaving 10 bases between them.

This clonotype was seen a few times. This chain joins TRBV7-9 and TRBJ2-2, with D unresolved. Germline V gene sequence: CDR1 SEHNR, CDR2 FQNEAQ (reference sequence). The ends were cut back, 1 base at V and 0 bases at J, with 12 bases in the middle. This CDR3 is built from 17 residues. The CDR3 sequence: CASSLVAGLPNTGELFF. The CDR3 DNA is TGTGCCAGCAGCTTAGTGGCAGGCCTCCCGAACACCGGGGAGCTGTTTTTT.

The rearrangement links TRBV29-1 to TRBJ2-1; tentative D call: TRBD2 (6 bases). V was trimmed by 6 bases and J by 9 bases, leaving 24 bases between them. Per the germline V gene, CDR1 is SQVTM and CDR2 is ANQGSEA. This CDR3 comprises 15 residues. This chain's CDR3 is CSVTRGTSLRGEQFF. CDR3 in DNA: TGCAGCGTCACCCGTGGGACTTCGCTGCGCGGTGAGCAGTTCTTC.

About this clonotype itself: One junction end disagrees with the germline gene, perhaps due to a read error. The chain recombines TRBV4-1 with TRBJ2-2; D gene unclear. Germline V gene lookup returns CDR1 MGHRA and CDR2 YSYEKL. The CDR3 sequence is 14 residues long. This CDR3 is CASSQVGFTWELFF. The CDR3 region has the DNA TGCGCCAGCAGCCAAGTAGGGTTCACCTGGGAGCTGTTTTTT.

The CDR3 sequence: CASCPHGGQQKVYGYTF. The CDR3 nucleotides are TGTGCCAGTTGTCCGCACGGGGGACAGCAAAAAGTCTATGGCTACACCTTC. The chain couples TRBV19 to TRBJ1-2, with 7 bases matching TRBD1. The CDR3 consists of 17 residues. Germline V gene lookup returns CDR1 LNHDA and CDR2 SQIVND (reference sequence). V dropped 8 bases and J dropped 4; count of bases not matched to a gene: 19.

This clonotype came up many times. This sequence joins TRBV7-2 and TRBJ1-1; a weak D match, TRBD1 (5 bases). Germline lookup yields CDR1 SGHTA and CDR2 FQGNSA. Between the trimmed V and J ends, which lost 4 bases and 3 bases, there was a span of 9 bases. CDR3 length: 13 residues. CDR3 protein: CASSYTGHTEAFF. The DNA of the CDR3 is TGTGCCAGCAGCTATACAGGCCACACTGAAGCTTTCTTT.

As to this clonotype: Here the CDR3 omits its conserved ending phenylalanine or tryptophan, so a read error is the likely source. The rearrangement uses TRBV7-2 and TRBJ2-7; 8 positions match TRBD2. There are 13 residues in the CDR3. Germline lookup yields CDR1 SGHTA and CDR2 FQGNSA. Germline trimming cut 7 bases from V and 4 bases from J; bases unmatched to any gene: 6. In DNA form, the CDR3 reads TGTGCCAGCAAACCCGCGGGGGGTTACGAGCAGTACTTG. Encoded protein: CASKPAGGYEQYL.